A single sample gave rise to the 20 T cell receptor beta chains below, sequenced in a study of blood T cell repertoires in COVID-19. Clones were sequenced by immunoSEQ multiplex PCR, and TCRdb holds only the in-frame ones, with some missing. The sample holds over 150,000 clones; about nine tenths are singletons and the top ten take around 9.5%. The sequencing sample was made of PBMCs or T cells enriched from blood (not recorded which). Every receptor here comes from a woman aged 18 to 35 who had recovered from COVID-19.

This clone was counted once. The rearrangement joins TRBV30 to TRBJ2-5; TRBD2 matches 11 bases. The CDR3 covers 14 residues. V was clipped by 8 bases and J by 8 bases; unmatched bases: 13. The germline gives CDR1 GTSNPN, CDR2 SVGIG (reference sequence). CDR3 nucleotide sequence: TGTGCCGTTAAGCCGGGACTAGCGGCGTTCACCCAGTACTTC. It codes for CAVKPGLAAFTQYF.

This sequence joins TRBV29-1 and TRBJ2-5; a weak D match, TRBD2 (6 bases). The CDR3 totals 14 residues. V lost 5 bases to trimming and J lost 4 bases, with 17 bases between them. Germline V gene data show CDR1 as SQVTM and CDR2 as ANQGSEA. CDR3 bases: TGCAGCGTTCTGCGGTCAGGGACTGCAGAGACCCAGTACTTC. Its translation is CSVLRSGTAETQYF.

The chain couples TRBV5-1 to TRBJ2-6; possibly TRBD2 for D (5 bases). Trimming left V 0 bases short and J 4 bases short, with 20 bases between. Germline values: CDR1 SGHRS, CDR2 YFSETQ. The CDR3 spans 19 residues. CDR3 in DNA: TGCGCCAGCAGCTTGGTGCTGGGATCCGGGATTGGGGGGGCCAACGTCCTGACTTTC. It is translated as CASSLVLGSGIGGANVLTF.

The rearrangement links TRBV10-1 to TRBJ2-2; D gene unclear. CDR1 and CDR2 (germline): WNHNN, SYGVQD (reference sequence). The CDR3 is 13 residues long. The V end was cut by 3 bases, the J end by 8 bases, with 10 bases between. In DNA, the CDR3 is TGCGCCAGCAGTGACCCCGGAGCGGGGGAGCTGTTTTTT. Its protein product is CASSDPGAGELFF.

The gene calls are TRBV28 and TRBJ1-2; D unclear. Trimming left V 10 bases short and J 4 bases short, with 19 bases between. Germline V CDR1 and CDR2: MDHEN, SYDVKM. The CDR3 extends over 14 amino acids. The CDR3 region is CATSSEGSRYGYTF. DNA for the CDR3: TGTGCCACCTCTTCGGAGGGATCTCGCTATGGCTACACCTTC.

V and J are TRBV5-1 and TRBJ1-2, with TRBD1 matching 8 bases. From germline, CDR1 is SGHRS and CDR2 YFSETQ. With V trimmed by 4 bases and J by 4 bases, 6 bases remained unmatched. The CDR3 contains 14 residues. The CDR3 loop reads CASSVDRESYGYTF. The CDR3 DNA reads as TGCGCCAGCAGCGTGGACAGGGAGAGCTATGGCTACACCTTC.

The V and J genes are TRBV11-2 and TRBJ2-6; weak D call: TRBD2 (7 bases). Germline CDR1 SGHAT, CDR2 FQNNGV. The CDR3 runs 17 residues. Trimming removed 6 bases at V and 1 base at J, with 16 bases between. CDR3: CASRPGGGASGANVLTF. The CDR3 bases are TGTGCCAGCAGACCTGGGGGGGGCGCATCTGGGGCCAACGTCCTGACTTTC.

The genes are TRBV3-1 (or the pseudogene TRBV3-2) and TRBJ1-2, with D possibly TRBD1 on 5 matching bases. The germline V gene encodes CDR1 LGHDT and CDR2 YNNKEL (reference sequence). The V end lost 4 bases, the J end lost 7 bases, and 16 bases lay between the germline ends. This CDR3 has 14 amino acids. The CDR3 nucleotides read TGTGCCAGCAGCCGCACGGGGGGTGAGGGTGGCTACACCTTC. Translated: CASSRTGGEGGYTF.

The chain couples TRBV6-4 to TRBJ2-1; the match to TRBD2 covers 13 bases. This CDR3 is 15 amino acids long. Germline-derived CDR1 and CDR2 are MRHNA and SNTAGT. After removal of 6 bases from V and 4 bases from J, the junction contained 3 bases not matched to a gene. CDR3 residues: CASRQLAGGYNEQFF. CDR3 sequence (DNA): TGTGCCAGCAGACAACTAGCGGGAGGGTACAATGAGCAGTTCTTC.

The chain couples TRBV12-3 or TRBV12-4 to TRBJ1-5; D unclear. The CDR3 contains 13 residues. V shed 4 bases and J shed 6 bases, with 10 bases lying between them. The CDR3 region is CASSSFPGQPQHF. The CDR3 DNA reads as TGTGCCAGCAGTTCCTTCCCGGGTCAGCCCCAGCATTTT.

This chain joins TRBV19 and TRBJ2-3; D not resolved. This CDR3 spans 14 amino acids. Trimming took 6 bases from V and 7 from J, leaving 17 bases between them. Per the germline V gene, CDR1 is LNHDA and CDR2 is SQIVND (reference sequence). CDR3 protein: CASSPQVLPNTQYF. CDR3 coding DNA: TGTGCCAGTAGCCCCCAGGTCCTCCCGAATACGCAGTATTTT. Based on the CDR3 plus reference TRBV19 and TRBJ2-3, the full variable domain is DGGITQSPKYLFRKEGQNVTLSCEQNLNHDAMYWYRQDPGQGLRLIYYSQIVNDFQKGDIAEGYSVSREKKESFPLTVTSAQKNPTAFYLCASSPQVLPNTQYFGPGTRLTVL.

The CDR3 sequence: CATTDRQGSTDTQYF. In nucleotides, the CDR3 is TGTGCCACCACCGATCGACAGGGATCGACAGATACGCAGTATTTT. The chain employs TRBV28 and TRBJ2-3, with 7 bases aligning to TRBD1. J was trimmed by 3 bases and V by 10 bases; bases with no gene match: 13. The length of the CDR3 is 15 residues. The germline CDR1 and CDR2 sequences are MDHEN and SYDVKM.

V and J are TRBV5-6 and TRBJ2-7; the D gene is possibly TRBD2 (5 bases). Germline V gene sequence: CDR1 SGHDT, CDR2 YYEEEE. CDR3 length equals 13 residues. V was clipped by 3 bases and J by 3 bases, with 10 bases between them. The CDR3 sequence: CASSSGLNYEQYF. CDR3 DNA sequence: TGTGCCAGCAGCTCCGGACTGAACTACGAGCAGTACTTC.

This chain uses TRBV27 with TRBJ1-5, with TRBD1 as a possible D gene (5 bases). CDR1 and CDR2 from the germline V gene are MNHEY and SMNVEV (reference sequence). V was shortened by 6 bases and J by 0 bases, with 9 bases between the two germline ends. CDR3 length: 14 residues. DNA for the CDR3: TGTGCCAGCAGAGAAGACAGTAGCAATCAGCCCCAGCATTTT. Amino acids: CASREDSSNQPQHF.

The gene calls are TRBV28 and TRBJ1-6; 8 bases align to TRBD1. Germline values: CDR1 MDHEN, CDR2 SYDVKM. Trimming removed 6 bases from V and 8 bases from J; junction bases left unmatched: 6. The CDR3 loop spans 14 amino acids. The CDR3 DNA reads TGTGCCAGCAGACGGACAGGGCGCGATTCACCCCTCCACTTT. Protein sequence: CASRRTGRDSPLHF. Variable domain in full (rest from reference TRBV28 and TRBJ1-6): DVKVTQSSRYLVKRTGEKVFLECVQDMDHENMFWYRQDPGLGLRLIYFSYDVKMKEKGDIPEGYSVSREKKERFSLILESASTNQTSMYLCASRRTGRDSPLHFGNGTRLTVT.

CDR3 in amino acids: CASGHLYEQYF. CDR3 coding DNA: TGTGCCAGCGGCCATCTTTACGAGCAGTACTTC. The V and J genes are TRBV12-3 or TRBV12-4 and TRBJ2-7; no definite D call. The CDR3 runs 11 residues. The germline V and J ends were trimmed by 8 bases and 4 bases, with 9 bases remaining between them.

V usage is TRBV10-1 and J usage is TRBJ2-2, with TRBD2 matching 8 bases. V lost 8 bases, J lost 2 bases, and 4 bases stayed unmatched. Germline-derived CDR1 and CDR2 are WNHNN and SYGVQD (reference sequence). The CDR3 loop spans 14 amino acids. CDR3 sequence reads: CASRGGSNTGELFF. Written as DNA, the CDR3 is TGCGCCAGCCGGGGGGGGTCCAACACCGGGGAGCTGTTTTTT.

Turning to this clone: The sample carries other DNA sequences with the same CDR3. The chain uses TRBV27 and TRBJ1-2, with D uncertain. Trimming removed 2 bases at V and 4 bases at J, with 8 bases between. The CDR3 has 13 residues. Per germline, CDR1 MNHEY and CDR2 SMNVEV (reference sequence). The CDR3 region is CASSLTRSYGYTF. CDR3 sequence (DNA): TGTGCCAGCAGTTTAACCCGGAGCTATGGCTACACCTTC.

The CDR3 DNA follows: TGTGCCAGCAGCTTGTTTGCGGGGGCTGGGAATCAGCCCCAGCATTTT. Amino acid sequence: CASSLFAGAGNQPQHF. The chain joins TRBV5-6 to TRBJ1-5; D might be TRBD1 (6 bases). Germline CDR1 SGHDT, CDR2 YYEEEE. The V gene lost 1 base and the J gene lost 4 bases, with 15 bases spanning the gap. The CDR3 is 16 residues long.

The V call is TRBV6-4, the J call TRBJ2-1; D gene ambiguous. This CDR3 spans 17 amino acids. Germline lookup yields CDR1 MRHNA and CDR2 SNTAGT. Trimming removed 6 bases at V and 0 bases at J, with 18 bases between. The CDR3 coding sequence is TGTGCCAGCAGCGCCAGCTTTAGCCCTCACTCCTACAATGAGCAGTTCTTC. This sequence encodes CASSASFSPHSYNEQFF.